The 15 T cell receptor beta chains in this list originate from one sample, sequenced in a study of blood T cell repertoires in COVID-19. Measured with immunoSEQ multiplex PCR; TCRdb has only the in-frame clones, and not every one. The data contain approximately 280,000 clones, roughly 85% of them seen just once; the ten biggest clones take up about 5%. The sample consisted of PBMCs or T cells enriched from blood (not recorded which). All receptors derive from a man aged 40-49 years who had been exposed to COVID-19.

This clone has only a few counts. The CDR3 DNA sequence: TGTGCCAGCAGCCAATCGGCTAGCGAAGAGACCCAGTACTTC. The encoded protein is CASSQSASEETQYF. This rearrangement joins TRBV3-1 (or the pseudogene TRBV3-2) to TRBJ2-5; TRBD2 is a possible D gene (6 bases). With 2 bases removed from V and 3 bases from J, the gap between germline ends came to 10 bases. The CDR3 extends over 14 amino acids. Germline lookup yields CDR1 LGHDT and CDR2 YNNKEL (reference sequence).

The rearrangement links TRBV5-1 to TRBJ2-2; 8 bases are a match to TRBD2. CDR1 SGHRS and CDR2 YFSETQ come from the germline V gene. The CDR3 spans 15 residues. Trimming took 7 bases from V and 1 from J; bases not matched to a gene: 6. The CDR3 DNA reads TGCGCCAGCCAACGGGGGGGACAGAACACCGGGGAGCTGTTTTTT. Its protein is CASQRGGQNTGELFF.

The chain carries TRBV7-9 and TRBJ1-6; 8 nucleotides align to TRBD1. Germline lookup yields CDR1 SEHNR and CDR2 FQNEAQ (reference sequence). The CDR3 sequence is 13 residues long. The trim removed 3 bases at V and 16 bases at J, leaving 8 bases unmatched. The CDR3: CASSLDRERGLHF. CDR3 DNA: TGTGCCAGCAGCTTGGACAGGGAACGAGGACTCCACTTT.

The chain combines TRBV10-1 with TRBJ1-2, with TRBD1 matching over 9 bases. Germline CDR1 is WNHNN and CDR2 is SYGVQD (reference sequence). There are 14 residues in the CDR3. J lost 8 bases, V lost 6 bases, and 10 bases had no gene match. The CDR3 is CASSAGTGLLGYTF. The CDR3 bases are TGCGCCAGCAGCGCCGGGACAGGGCTTTTGGGCTACACCTTC.

The J gene is TRBJ2-7, the V gene TRBV27; 16 positions agree with TRBD2. In germline, CDR1 is MNHEY, CDR2 SMNVEV (reference sequence). The J segment lost 4 bases and the V segment lost 4 bases, leaving 1 base of the junction unmatched. The CDR3 runs 15 residues. CDR3 region: CASSSGLAGGYEQYF. CDR3 sequence (DNA): TGTGCCAGCAGTTCGGGACTAGCGGGAGGGTACGAGCAGTACTTC.

The rearrangement joins TRBV4-2 to TRBJ1-4; D unclear. The CDR3 sequence is 14 residues long. Trimming cost V 4 bases and J 0 bases, with 6 bases left between them. Germline V gene sequence: CDR1 LGHNA, CDR2 YNFKEQ. CDR3 region: CASSPTATNEKLFF. The DNA for the CDR3 is TGTGCCAGCAGCCCAACGGCAACTAATGAAAAACTGTTTTTT.

The gene calls are TRBV23-1 and TRBJ2-1; 10 bases line up with TRBD1. TRBV23-1 has ORF status, its function being uncertain. The J segment lost 6 bases and the V segment lost 7 bases, leaving 6 bases of the junction unmatched. The CDR3 is made up of 14 amino acids. CDR3 loop: CASKGTGAGNEQFF. CDR3 DNA sequence: TGCGCCAGCAAAGGGACAGGGGCTGGCAATGAGCAGTTCTTC.

The V gene is TRBV6-1, the J gene TRBJ1-2; D is perhaps TRBD1 (6 bases). The CDR3 runs to 14 residues. Germline CDR1 MNHNS, CDR2 SASEGT. Trimming removed 4 bases from V and 8 bases from J, with 17 bases in between. CDR3 coding DNA: TGTGCCAGCAGTGCAGCGACAGGTCAGTTCGGCTACACCTTC. Protein sequence: CASSAATGQFGYTF.

The gene calls are TRBV5-1 and TRBJ2-7; D uncertain. There are 13 residues in the CDR3. The germline V and J ends were trimmed by 0 bases and 3 bases, with 7 bases remaining between them. The V gene's germline CDR1 is SGHRS and CDR2 YFSETQ. This CDR3 reads CASSLDYGYEQYF. CDR3 bases: TGCGCCAGCAGCTTGGATTACGGCTACGAGCAGTACTTC.

The rearrangement links TRBV6-1 to TRBJ2-1; 8 bases align to TRBD2. Germline lookup yields CDR1 MNHNS and CDR2 SASEGT. With V trimmed by 3 bases and J by 10 bases, 11 bases remained unmatched. The CDR3 contains 15 residues. CDR3 loop: CASSDTGTSRMEQFF. CDR3 in DNA: TGTGCCAGCAGTGATACCGGGACTAGTCGGATGGAGCAGTTCTTC.

This sequence joins TRBV4-2 and TRBJ2-3; 7 positions match TRBD2. The CDR3 spans 17 residues. Germline V lookup: CDR1 LGHNA, CDR2 YNFKEQ. V dropped 2 bases and J dropped 4; count of bases not matched to a gene: 12. CDR3 loop: CASSQQTLATKPDTQYF. The CDR3 region has the DNA TGTGCCAGCAGCCAACAGACACTAGCGACTAAACCAGATACGCAGTATTTT.

Written as DNA, the CDR3 is TGTGCCAGTAGTACCGGGACTACCCACAATGAGCAGTTCTTC. Translated: CASSTGTTHNEQFF. This chain joins TRBV19 and TRBJ2-1, with TRBD2 matching 7 bases. Trimming at V came to 4 bases and at J to 5 bases, leaving 5 bases not matched to a gene. Germline values: CDR1 LNHDA, CDR2 SQIVND (reference sequence). The CDR3 runs to 14 residues.

J is TRBJ2-5 and V is TRBV25-1; 7 positions match TRBD1. The trim removed 1 base at V and 4 bases at J, leaving 6 bases unmatched. The V gene's germline CDR1 is MGHDK and CDR2 SYGVNS. The CDR3 is 15 amino acids. The CDR3 coding sequence is TGTGCCAGCAGTGAATCTCTGGCAGGGGGAGAGACCCAGTACTTC. Protein sequence: CASSESLAGGETQYF.

V usage is TRBV6-5 and J usage is TRBJ2-7; TRBD2 might be the D (5 bases). V lost 2 bases to trimming and J lost 7 bases, with 15 bases between them. Germline V lookup: CDR1 MNHEY, CDR2 SVGAGI. This CDR3 has 14 amino acids. CDR3 amino acids: CASSYRDPPEEQYF. In DNA form, the CDR3 reads TGTGCCAGCAGTTACCGGGATCCCCCTGAGGAGCAGTACTTC.

The chain recombines TRBV30 with TRBJ2-5, with 7 positions matching TRBD2. The CDR3 is 14 residues long. Germline V lookup: CDR1 GTSNPN, CDR2 SVGIG (reference sequence). Germline trimming cut 1 base from V and 5 bases from J; bases unmatched to any gene: 7. CDR3 DNA: TGTGCCTGGAGTGGGGGGGGGTCTCGGGAGACCCAGTACTTC. This encodes CAWSGGGSRETQYF.